The sequence of this T cell receptor beta chain was determined in a study of PD-1 blockade in classical Hodgkin lymphoma. Study summary: The study gave patients nivolumab 3 mg/kg intravenously every 2 weeks.

On this clone: The antigen is not known.

Study-level points and caveats: Baseline diversity resembling that of newly diagnosed patients was seen in complete responders. A significant rise in TCR diversity was seen by C4D1 for CD4+ cells but not for CD8+ cells. Why the repertoires differ is still unclear, perhaps disease activity or prior therapy.

J gave up 4 bases and V 5 bases, and 14 bases lay outside the gene matches. The CDR3 is 18 amino acids. Germline loops: CDR1 SEHNR, CDR2 FQNEAQ (reference sequence). Here immunoSEQ multiplex PCR was the method, and the copy in TCRdb shows in-frame clones only, minus some. This sample has approximately 100,000 clones; around nine tenths occur once, and the top ten carry approximately 6.3%. Relapse after autologous stem cell transplantation occurred in every patient, and brentuximab vedotin exposure varied. The chain links TRBV7-9 to TRBJ1-1, with 12 bases matching TRBD1. The source is a human donor with classical Hodgkin lymphoma. The sequencing used peripheral blood mononuclear cells (PBMCs), collected before the second cycle of nivolumab. The CDR3 region has the DNA TGTGCCAGCAGCCTGGGTTCGGGACAGGGGGCTTCGAGCACTGAAGCTTTCTTT. This translates into CASSLGSGQGASSTEAFF.